The T cell receptor beta chain described here comes from a study of CD8 T cells in ankylosing spondylitis. General study findings and limits: According to the report, clones linked to the disease were significantly enriched in matched synovial fluid samples taken from ankylosing spondylitis patients.

From germline, CDR1 is MNHEY and CDR2 SVGAGI. Trimming left V 2 bases short and J 9 bases short, with 14 bases between. This CDR3 has 14 residues. TCRdb reprocessed the 5' RACE reads with MiXCR, giving one entry per CDR3 protein. There are about 400,000 distinct CDR3 sequences in the sample; 20% occur only once, and roughly 14% lies in the top ten. This clonotype turned up a few times. Its antigen is still unknown. The clonotype comes from a male donor with ankylosing spondylitis or in good health (not recorded which). Sequencing used blood, either unsorted or a sorted T cell fraction (not recorded which). V and J are TRBV6-5 and TRBJ2-1, with no clear D. This CDR3 is CASSYPPSFGEQFF. The DNA for the CDR3 is TGTGCCAGCAGTTACCCTCCCAGCTTTGGTGAGCAGTTCTTC.